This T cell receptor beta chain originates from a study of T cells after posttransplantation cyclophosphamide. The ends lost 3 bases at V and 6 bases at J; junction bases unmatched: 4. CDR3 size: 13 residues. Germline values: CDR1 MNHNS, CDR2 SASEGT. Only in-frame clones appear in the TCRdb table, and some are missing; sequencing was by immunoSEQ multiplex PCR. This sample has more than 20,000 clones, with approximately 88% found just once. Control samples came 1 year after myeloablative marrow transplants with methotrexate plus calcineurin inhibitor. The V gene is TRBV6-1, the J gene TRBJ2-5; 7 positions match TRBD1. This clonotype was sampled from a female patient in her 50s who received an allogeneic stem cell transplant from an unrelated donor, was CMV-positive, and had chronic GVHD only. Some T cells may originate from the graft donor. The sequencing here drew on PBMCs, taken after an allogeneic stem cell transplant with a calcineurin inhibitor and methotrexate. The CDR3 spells CASSEGQLQTQYF. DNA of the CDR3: TGTGCCAGCAGTGAGGGACAGTTGCAGACCCAGTACTTC.